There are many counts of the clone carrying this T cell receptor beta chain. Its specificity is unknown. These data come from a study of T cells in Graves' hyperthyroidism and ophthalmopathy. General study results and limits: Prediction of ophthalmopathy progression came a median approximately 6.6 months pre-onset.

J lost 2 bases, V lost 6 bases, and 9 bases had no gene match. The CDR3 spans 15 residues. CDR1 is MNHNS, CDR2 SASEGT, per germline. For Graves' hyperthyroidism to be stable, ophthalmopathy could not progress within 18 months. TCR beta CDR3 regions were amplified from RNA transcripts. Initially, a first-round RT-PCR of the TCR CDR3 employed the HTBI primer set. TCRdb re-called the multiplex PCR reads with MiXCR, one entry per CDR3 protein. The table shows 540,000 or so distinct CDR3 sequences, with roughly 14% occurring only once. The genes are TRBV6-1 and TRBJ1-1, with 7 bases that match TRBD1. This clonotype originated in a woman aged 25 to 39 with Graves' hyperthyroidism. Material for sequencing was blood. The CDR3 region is CASRRDSPGNTEAFF. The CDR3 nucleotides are TGTGCCAGCAGGAGGGACAGCCCAGGAAACACTGAAGCTTTCTTT.